This record concerns one TCR beta chain sequence. Its antigen is unidentified. Method: immunoSEQ multiplex PCR; TCRdb's copy keeps in-frame clones and lacks some. Of 20,000 to 25,000 clones listed, around 75% are singletons. With the ViraFEST assay, the study expanded antigen-specific CD4+ T cells using viral peptide pools, then sequenced them. Isolating CD4+ T cells followed ten to eleven days of culture. This person caught SARS-CoV-2 sometime from March to December 2020, and PCR testing confirmed the infection. Cultures used around 1.8 million PBMC per well, 7.5 to 10 IU/ml IL-2 and about 10 ug/ml peptides. Half-medium exchanges with IL-2 medium took place on days 3 and 7. This specimen comes from a study of vaccination effects on CD4 cells after COVID-19. Broader study findings: In convalescent patients, vaccine-induced clones largely differed from infection-induced clones.

The sequence was obtained from a human donor who had a prior SARS-CoV-2 infection. Here the sequenced sample was CD4+ T cells from PBMCs cultured with a peptide pool, taken before COVID-19 vaccination.

CDR3 loop: CASSIYRGRSQGTEAFF. CDR3 in DNA: TGTGCCAGTAGTATTTACAGGGGTCGGTCCCAGGGCACTGAAGCTTTCTTT. The chain combines TRBV19 with TRBJ1-1, with 7 bases that match TRBD1. This CDR3 spans 17 amino acids. Germline V gene data show CDR1 as LNHDA and CDR2 as SQIVND (reference sequence). The ends lost 3 bases at V and 4 bases at J; junction bases unmatched: 14.